This T cell receptor beta chain was observed in a study of graft-versus-host responses after intestinal transplantation. Study summary: Each transplant was multivisceral, liver-intestinal, or isolated intestinal. Every recipient underwent anti-thymocyte globulin induction, then tacrolimus and steroids for roughly 3 years.

In regard to this clone: Its antigen is still unknown.

CDR3 length: 13 amino acids. Findings and caveats of the study: The authors found GvH clones in recipient marrow, some appearing first in ileum or blood. Association was observed between peak circulating GvH clone levels and early post-transplant HvG declines.

Only in-frame clones appear in the TCRdb table, and some are missing; sequencing was by immunoSEQ multiplex PCR. Of around 25,000 clones listed, 75% to 90% were seen once; the top ten hold around 0.97%. The chain has TRBV5-3 and TRBJ2-2; 7 bases are a match to TRBD2. TRBV5-3 is known as an ORF, though its function is uncertain. The sample in question was PBMCs, obtained just over 450 days after intestinal transplant. The TCR comes from a human patient who received an intestinal transplant, so some T cells may come from the graft donor. The CDR3 bases are TGTCCCCGGTCCGGCGGGAGCACCGGGGAGCTGTTTTTT. The encoded protein is CPRSGGSTGELFF.